Presented here are 21 T cell receptor beta chains from one specimen sequenced in a study of T cell repertoires in cytomegalovirus infection. A single record per CDR3 protein comes from TCRdb applying MiXCR to the reads. The repertoire holds a few hundred thousand distinct CDR3 sequences, with about 40% as singletons. The antigens for these receptors are not known. The sequenced sample was cultured PBMCs, obtained from culture after CMV antigen stimulation. These receptors all come from a human donor in good health (CMV status not recorded). Some clones in this sample may be carry-over from other donors' samples.

This clonotype occurred a few times. The rearrangement joins TRBV7-2 to TRBJ2-1; D remains ambiguous. Deletions cut 4 bases from V and 9 bases from J, with 16 bases between. The CDR3 totals 14 residues. The germline gives CDR1 SGHTA, CDR2 FQGNSA. The CDR3 bases are TGTGCCAGCAGCTCGTCCGGGCCGTGGGGTGAGCAGTTCTTC. This sequence encodes CASSSSGPWGEQFF.

V gene TRBV12-3 or TRBV12-4 combines with J gene TRBJ2-2; 10 bases are shared with TRBD1. J lost 2 bases, V lost 6 bases, and 9 bases had no gene match. The CDR3 contains 17 residues. The CDR3 DNA follows: TGTGCCAGCAGGACCTCCGGGACAGGGGCTAACACCGGGGAGCTGTTTTTT. Translating it yields CASRTSGTGANTGELFF.

The chain uses TRBV10-3 and TRBJ2-2; 9 bases line up with TRBD1. CDR3 length: 15 amino acids. The ends lost 8 bases at V and 5 bases at J; junction bases unmatched: 9. CDR1 is ENHRY and CDR2 is SYGVKD in the germline V gene. The CDR3 region is CAIRPGQGRTGELFF. CDR3 DNA: TGTGCCATCCGTCCGGGACAGGGAAGGACCGGGGAGCTGTTTTTT.

The genes are TRBV24-1 and TRBJ2-7, with D possibly being TRBD2 (5 bases). The CDR3 extends over 14 amino acids. V shed 10 bases and J shed 3 bases, with 18 bases lying between them. Germline CDR1 is KGHDR and CDR2 is SFDVKD. CDR3 coding DNA: TGTGCCACTCCCTACCTAGGAGCGGTCTACGAGCAGTACTTC. It yields the protein CATPYLGAVYEQYF.

J is TRBJ2-1 and V is TRBV12-3 or TRBV12-4; 10 nucleotides match TRBD2. The CDR3 runs 12 residues. Unmatched junction bases numbered 5, after V lost 4 bases and J lost 14 bases. CDR3 bases: TGTGCCAGCAGTTCCTCCGGGACTAGCGAGTTCTTC. It yields the protein CASSSSGTSEFF.

This chain uses TRBV7-9 with TRBJ2-1; no clear D gene. This CDR3 is built from 13 residues. Between the trimmed V and J ends, which lost 4 bases and 6 bases, there was a span of 10 bases. The germline V gene encodes CDR1 SEHNR and CDR2 FQNEAQ (reference sequence). For the CDR3, the DNA is TGTGCCAGCAGCTCATCATATTCCAATGAGCAGTTCTTC. Translation: CASSSSYSNEQFF. The variable domain in full, completed from reference TRBV7-9 and TRBJ2-1, reads DTGVSQNPRHKITKRGQNVTFRCDPISEHNRLYWYRQTLGQGPEFLTYFQNEAQLEKSRLLSDRFSAERPKGSFSTLEIQRTEQGDSAMYLCASSSSYSNEQFFGPGTRLTVL.

This clonotype was picked up many times. The gene calls are TRBV7-2 and TRBJ1-1; D gene uncertain. Germline-derived CDR1 and CDR2 are SGHTA and FQGNSA. CDR3 length equals 13 residues. Trimming removed 6 bases from V and 2 bases from J, with 10 bases in between. DNA of the CDR3: TGTGCCAGCAGAACGGGAGGAAACACTGAAGCTTTCTTT. Its protein is CASRTGGNTEAFF.

This clonotype was observed a few times. This chain links TRBV6-2 or TRBV6-3 with TRBJ1-1, with D possibly TRBD1 on 5 matching bases. CDR1 is MNHEY, CDR2 SVGEGT, per germline. The CDR3 contains 13 residues. V lost 5 bases to trimming and J lost 5 bases, with 12 bases between them. The CDR3 sequence is CASSHGGWTEAFF. The CDR3 DNA is TGTGCCAGCAGTCACGGGGGATGGACTGAAGCTTTCTTT.

This clonotype was observed many times. The rearrangement uses TRBV7-2 and TRBJ2-3, with D possibly being TRBD2 (5 bases). The CDR3 has 14 amino acids. The V gene lost 0 bases and the J gene lost 7 bases, with 11 bases spanning the gap. Looked up from germline, CDR1 is SGHTA and CDR2 is FQGNSA. In DNA, the CDR3 is TGTGCCAGCAGCTTAGCGTTCGAGCGGCATACGCAGTATTTT. Translated, it gives CASSLAFERHTQYF.

J is TRBJ2-1 and V is TRBV12-3 or TRBV12-4, with D possibly matching TRBD2 (6 bases). V was trimmed by 2 bases and J by 13 bases, leaving 18 bases between them. The CDR3 runs to 14 residues. The CDR3 region is CASSLSAGSDFQFF. CDR3 nucleotides: TGTGCCAGCAGTTTAAGCGCGGGAAGTGATTTCCAGTTCTTC.

The CDR3 sequence: CASSLVLAGPMYWDTQYF. DNA for the CDR3: TGTGCCAGCAGCTTAGTTTTAGCGGGACCCATGTATTGGGATACGCAGTATTTT. This chain links TRBV7-2 with TRBJ2-3; 8 bases map to TRBD2. CDR1 is SGHTA, CDR2 FQGNSA, per germline. The CDR3 extends over 18 amino acids. V trimming: 1 base; J trimming: 6 bases; junction bases outside the gene matches: 15.

The rearrangement joins TRBV4-1 to TRBJ2-1, with TRBD2 matching 12 bases. The CDR3 runs to 17 residues. Germline CDR1 MGHRA, CDR2 YSYEKL. With V trimmed by 5 bases and J by 4 bases, 9 bases remained unmatched. The chain's CDR3 is CASSILAGGHIYNEQFF. The CDR3 DNA follows: TGCGCCAGCAGCATCCTAGCGGGGGGGCACATTTACAATGAGCAGTTCTTC.

This sequence joins TRBV6-1 and TRBJ2-7, with D perhaps TRBD2 (5 bases). CDR3 length: 14 residues. Trimming shortened V by 0 bases and J by 3 bases, and 9 bases separated the two germline ends. Germline CDR1 MNHNS, CDR2 SASEGT. The CDR3, as DNA: TGTGCCAGCAGTGAAGCGCGGAGGTTCTACGAGCAGTACTTC. As protein: CASSEARRFYEQYF.

V gene TRBV7-9 combines with J gene TRBJ2-5, with 8 bases fitting TRBD1. The V segment lost 6 bases and the J segment 4 bases; nucleotides outside the gene matches: 10. CDR3 length: 15 residues. Germline CDR1 is SEHNR and CDR2 is FQNEAQ (reference sequence). CDR3 bases: TGTGCCAGCAGGCTGACAGGGGCAGGTGGAGAGACCCAGTACTTC. It specifies CASRLTGAGGETQYF.

This clonotype showed up just a few times. The chain has TRBV7-2 and TRBJ1-1; D call uncertain. The CDR3 is 17 amino acids. CDR1 is SGHTA, CDR2 FQGNSA, per germline. V was cut by 7 bases and J by 3 bases, with 24 bases left in between. CDR3 protein: CASNFARANLIDTEAFF. The DNA of the CDR3 is TGTGCCAGCAATTTCGCCCGAGCAAACTTGATTGACACTGAAGCTTTCTTT.

DNA for the CDR3: TGTGCCAGCAGCTTTTGGGTACAAGAGACCCAGTACTTC. The encoded protein is CASSFWVQETQYF. This chain uses TRBV5-6 with TRBJ2-5; no definite D call. V was trimmed by 2 bases and J by 2 bases, leaving 7 bases between them. From germline, CDR1 is SGHDT and CDR2 YYEEEE. The CDR3 totals 13 residues. Full variable domain (outside the CDR3, taken from reference TRBV5-6 and TRBJ2-5): DAGVTQSPTHLIKTRGQQVTLRCSPKSGHDTVSWYQQALGQGPQFIFQYYEEEERQRGNFPDRFSGHQFPNYSSELNVNALLLGDSALYLCASSFWVQETQYFGPGTRLLVL.

The chain is built from TRBV11-2 and TRBJ2-4, with D uncertain. CDR1 and CDR2 (germline): SGHAT, FQNNGV. Trimming stripped 5 bases from V and 0 bases from J, with 14 bases between. The CDR3 has 16 amino acids. DNA for the CDR3: TGTGCCAGCAGCCCAACGGTTAAGTCAGCCAAAAACATTCAGTACTTC. Translated: CASSPTVKSAKNIQYF. The full variable domain, in which reference TRBV11-2 and TRBJ2-4 provide the parts outside the CDR3, is EAGVAQSPRYKIIEKRQSVAFWCNPISGHATLYWYQQILGQGPKLLIQFQNNGVVDDSQLPKDRFSAERLKGVDSTLKIQPAKLEDSAVYLCASSPTVKSAKNIQYFGAGTRLSVL.

This clonotype was found a few times. The rearrangement joins TRBV7-6 to TRBJ2-7, with D unresolved. CDR3 length: 13 residues. Germline V gives CDR1 SGHVS, CDR2 FNYEAQ. V was clipped by 9 bases and J by 9 bases, with 21 bases between them. CDR3 coding DNA: TGTGCCAGTCGTTGGCGCCAGCTCTTGGGGCAGTACTTC. As protein: CASRWRQLLGQYF.

The chain employs TRBV19 and TRBJ2-3; 10 positions match TRBD2. Germline V gene lookup returns CDR1 LNHDA and CDR2 SQIVND (reference sequence). The CDR3 length is 15 residues. The trim removed 5 bases at V and 4 bases at J, leaving 6 bases unmatched. Here the CDR3 reads CASSPRTSGADTQYF. Written as DNA, the CDR3 is TGTGCCAGTAGTCCCCGGACTAGCGGCGCAGATACGCAGTATTTT.

The genes are TRBV19 and TRBJ1-1; weak D call: TRBD1 (5 bases). Germline assignment: CDR1 LNHDA and CDR2 SQIVND (reference sequence). The V end was cut by 6 bases, the J end by 0 bases, with 11 bases between. The CDR3 totals 14 residues. The CDR3 loop is CASSRQFMNTEAFF. The CDR3 DNA sequence: TGTGCCAGTAGCAGACAGTTCATGAACACTGAAGCTTTCTTT.

The chain employs TRBV2 and TRBJ1-5; D may be TRBD1 (5 bases). CDR1 is SNHLY, CDR2 FYNNEI, per germline. The CDR3 consists of 14 residues. V was cut by 7 bases and J by 5 bases, with 15 bases left in between. This CDR3 reads CASNGGIGDQPQHF. The CDR3 DNA sequence: TGTGCCAGCAACGGAGGGATAGGGGATCAGCCCCAGCATTTT.